This T cell receptor beta chain is drawn from a study of control samples from healthy donors and cancer patients. Germline assignment: CDR1 MNHEY and CDR2 SVGAGI. With V trimmed by 4 bases and J by 2 bases, 4 bases remained unmatched. This CDR3 contains 14 residues. Method: immunoSEQ multiplex PCR; TCRdb's copy keeps in-frame clones and lacks some. The sample lists about 140,000 clones; about 89% were seen once. The sample was blood. The V call is TRBV6-5, the J call TRBJ1-2; 7 nucleotides match TRBD1. The receptor was derived from a man aged 18 to 35 in good health. In DNA, the CDR3 is TGTGCCAGCAGTTCGGACAGGACCAACTATGGCTACACCTTC. Translation gives CASSSDRTNYGYTF.